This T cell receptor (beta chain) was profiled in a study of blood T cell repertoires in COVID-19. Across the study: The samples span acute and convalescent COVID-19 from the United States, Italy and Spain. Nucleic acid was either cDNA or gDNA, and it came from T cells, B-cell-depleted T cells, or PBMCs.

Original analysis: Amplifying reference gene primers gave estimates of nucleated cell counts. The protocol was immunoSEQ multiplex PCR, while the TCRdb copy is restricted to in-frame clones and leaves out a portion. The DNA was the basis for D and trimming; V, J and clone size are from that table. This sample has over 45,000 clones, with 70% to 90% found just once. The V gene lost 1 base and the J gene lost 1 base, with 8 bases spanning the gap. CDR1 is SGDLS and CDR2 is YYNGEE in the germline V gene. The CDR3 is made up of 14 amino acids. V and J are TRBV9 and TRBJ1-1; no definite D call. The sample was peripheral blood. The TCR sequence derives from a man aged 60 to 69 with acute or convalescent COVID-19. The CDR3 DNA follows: TGTGCCAGCAGCGTATTGGCAGAGAACACTGAAGCTTTCTTT. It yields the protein CASSVLAENTEAFF.